This T cell receptor (beta chain) was obtained from a study of graft-versus-host responses after intestinal transplantation. Study-level points and caveats: Individuals carrying graft-donor T cell macrochimerism showed high graft-versus-host to host-versus-graft clonal ratios in allografts. GvH clones appeared in recipient marrow, some first in ileum or blood.

Here immunoSEQ multiplex PCR was the method, and the copy in TCRdb shows in-frame clones only, minus some. The sample lists roughly 73,000 clones, roughly 87% occurring once. Trimming removed 6 bases from V and 5 bases from J, with 10 bases in between. Germline CDR1 reads MNHNY; CDR2 reads SVGAGI (reference sequence). The CDR3 is 12 amino acids. This clone was detected once. The antigen remains undetermined. The chain couples TRBV6-6 to TRBJ1-1; tentative D call: TRBD1 (6 bases). Source: unstimulated CD8+ T cells sorted from spleen or lymph node cells, taken before transplant. The sequence was collected from a human donor who was the organ donor for an intestinal transplant. The CDR3 loop is CASRYRDTEAFF. The CDR3 bases are TGTGCCAGCAGATACAGGGATACTGAAGCTTTCTTT.